What follows are 13 T cell receptor beta chains derived from one specimen sequenced in a study of T cells expressing NK-cell markers. Using the 5' RACE reads, TCRdb records one entry per CDR3 protein without DNA. The repertoire table contains about 370,000 distinct CDR3 sequences. The material sequenced was blood T cells: a sorted CD56 or NKG2C T cell subset, CD4+ or CD8+ T cells, or bulk PBMC T cells (not recorded which). Receptors were obtained from a woman aged 45-59 years in good health.

The chain recombines TRBV2 with TRBJ2-3; lacking DNA, the TRBD1 call made by TCRdb goes unchecked. The CDR3 is made up of 15 amino acids. From germline, CDR1 is SNHLY and CDR2 FYNNEI. Here the CDR3 reads CASSEEPTDTDTQYF.

The chain links TRBV24-1 to TRBJ2-1; TCRdb's D gene call, TRBD2, goes unchecked for lack of DNA. The CDR3 length is 15 residues. Per germline, CDR1 KGHDR and CDR2 SFDVKD. CDR3 loop: CATSDFRENYNEQFF.

This chain joins TRBV10-1 and TRBJ2-5; TCRdb gives TRBD1 as the D gene, but with no DNA this cannot be confirmed. CDR3 length: 13 amino acids. Germline V CDR1 and CDR2: WNHNN, SYGVQD (reference sequence). The CDR3 loop reads CASSATGMETQYF.

The V gene is TRBV11-3, the J gene TRBJ2-1; TCRdb returns TRBD1, unconfirmable since there is no DNA. The CDR3 runs 17 residues. Germline assignment: CDR1 SGHNT and CDR2 YENEEA. CDR3 amino acids: CASSVGQVSFGDSEQFF.

The genes are TRBV29-1 and TRBJ1-2. Per the germline V gene, CDR1 is SQVTM and CDR2 is ANQGSEA. The CDR3 runs 11 residues. CDR3 region: CSATGDWGYTF. Supplemented by reference TRBV29-1 and TRBJ1-2, the full variable domain reads SAVISQKPSRDICQRGTSLTIQCQVDSQVTMMFWYRQQPGQSLTLIATANQGSEATYESGFVIDKFPISRPNLTFSTLTVSNMSPEDSSIYLCSATGDWGYTFGSGTRLTVV.

This chain connects TRBV7-2 to TRBJ2-3. Germline CDR1 SGHTA, CDR2 FQGNSA. This CDR3 is built from 15 residues. CDR3 region: CASSLVRTSVDTQYF.

V usage is TRBV5-6 and J usage is TRBJ2-7; there is no DNA to check the TCRdb D call of TRBD1. CDR3 length: 14 residues. CDR1 is SGHDT, CDR2 YYEEEE, per germline. CDR3 region: CASSLFSVRGEQYF.

The chain combines TRBV12-3 or TRBV12-4 with TRBJ2-4. The CDR3 runs 16 residues. The CDR3 loop is CASSLASKLAKNIQYF.

V gene TRBV5-6 combines with J gene TRBJ1-3; TCRdb indicates TRBD1, and absent DNA this call remains unverified. Germline V gene sequence: CDR1 SGHDT, CDR2 YYEEEE. The CDR3 consists of 16 residues. CDR3 region: CASSGTGQLSGNTIYF. The whole variable domain, filled in from reference TRBV5-6 and TRBJ1-3, reads DAGVTQSPTHLIKTRGQQVTLRCSPKSGHDTVSWYQQALGQGPQFIFQYYEEEERQRGNFPDRFSGHQFPNYSSELNVNALLLGDSALYLCASSGTGQLSGNTIYFGEGSWLTVV.

CDR3 amino acids: CASSFVGVETQYF. V usage is TRBV11-2 and J usage is TRBJ2-5. This CDR3 region has 13 residues. Germline V gene data show CDR1 as SGHAT and CDR2 as FQNNGV.

V gene TRBV6-2 or TRBV6-3 combines with J gene TRBJ1-1. CDR1 is MNHEY and CDR2 is SVGEGT in the germline V gene. The CDR3 has 21 residues. The chain's CDR3 is CASSYSMWRGNLGGSNTEAFF.

V is TRBV12-3 or TRBV12-4 and J is TRBJ2-1; TCRdb returns TRBD2, unconfirmable since there is no DNA. CDR3 length equals 14 residues. CDR3 residues: CASRGLGRGDEQFF.

The gene calls are TRBV6-6 and TRBJ1-1; the D gene TCRdb calls, TRBD1, cannot be checked with no DNA. There are 11 residues in the CDR3. Germline V CDR1 and CDR2: MNHNY, SVGAGI (reference sequence). CDR3 region: CASSPQGGAFF.